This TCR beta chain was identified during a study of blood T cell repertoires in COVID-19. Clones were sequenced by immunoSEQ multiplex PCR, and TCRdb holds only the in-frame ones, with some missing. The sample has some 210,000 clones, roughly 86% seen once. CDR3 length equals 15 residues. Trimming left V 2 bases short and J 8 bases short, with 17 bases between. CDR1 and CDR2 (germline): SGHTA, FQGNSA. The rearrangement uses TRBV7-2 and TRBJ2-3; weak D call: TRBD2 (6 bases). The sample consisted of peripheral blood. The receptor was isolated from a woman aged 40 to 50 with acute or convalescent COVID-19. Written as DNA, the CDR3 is TGTGCCAGCAGCTTACGGACTAATAGGGATAGTACGCAGTATTTT. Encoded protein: CASSLRTNRDSTQYF.